This T cell receptor beta chain was sequenced during a study of CD8+ T cells in alopecia areata. Study context: Those patients who were treated received oral tofacitinib, which was given at 5 to 10 mg twice daily for moderate-to-severe alopecia areata.

Extracted RNA was reverse transcribed into cDNA, the sequencing template. This table comes from immunoSEQ multiplex PCR, and its TCRdb copy is limited to in-frame clones, with some not included. The data contain 130,000 or so clones, about 47% of them singletons. Deletions cut 3 bases from V and 5 bases from J, with 7 bases between. The germline gives CDR1 MGHDK, CDR2 SYGVNS. There are 12 residues in the CDR3. Alopecia areata patients had lesional scalp punch biopsies and peripheral blood taken from them. The researchers isolated CD4+ and CD8+ T cells from PBMCs by sorting. Study-level points and caveats: Lesional scalp displayed greater clonality than normal scalp, most notably in alopecia totalis/universalis.

For this clone: What it binds is unknown.

The source of this sequence is a human donor with alopecia areata. Sequencing used CD8+ T cells sorted from blood, obtained at week 0. The chain couples TRBV25-1 to TRBJ1-1; D is undetermined. The CDR3 DNA reads TGTGCCAGCAGTGAGGAAGGAACTGAAGCTTTCTTT. It codes for CASSEEGTEAFF.